These 27 T cell receptor beta chains originate from one sample sequenced in a study of shared clonotypes between healthy human individuals. TCRdb's table, derived via immunoSEQ multiplex PCR, lists solely in-frame clones and lacks some. The sample shows a few million clones, 85% to 95% of them seen only once. Sample: naive CD4+ T cells from PBMCs. Noted subset: CD45RA+ positively selected. These receptors all come from a man younger than 35 in good health. Some clones in this sample may be carry-over from other donors' samples.

The count of this clone is one. This sample also contains other DNA sequences that code for the same CDR3. This chain joins TRBV9 and TRBJ2-1, with D perhaps given as TRBD1 or TRBD2 (5 bases each). Germline V CDR1 and CDR2: SGDLS, YYNGEE. Trimming took 1 base from V and 0 from J, leaving 11 bases between them. The CDR3 is 16 residues long. Written as DNA, the CDR3 is TGTGCCAGCAGCGTAACATCAGGGACCTCCTACAATGAGCAGTTCTTC. Translated: CASSVTSGTSYNEQFF.

Here the CDR3 DNA reads TGTGCCACCAGCAGAGATGGGGCGGGAGGGGGCTACACCTTC. This translates into CATSRDGAGGGYTF. V gene TRBV15 combines with J gene TRBJ1-2, with D possibly being TRBD1 (5 bases). V was trimmed by 0 bases and J by 8 bases, leaving 13 bases between them. The CDR3 is made up of 14 amino acids. The germline V gene has CDR1 LNHNV and CDR2 YYDKDF (reference sequence). Filled out from reference TRBV15 and TRBJ1-2, the complete variable domain reads DAMVIQNPRYQVTQFGKPVTLSCSQTLNHNVMYWYQQKSSQAPKLLFHYYDKDFNNEADTPDNFQSRRPNTSFCFLDIRSPGLGDTAMYLCATSRDGAGGGYTFGSGTRLTVV.

Comments on this clone: The same CDR3 is also encoded by other DNA sequences in this sample. In DNA form, the CDR3 reads TGTGCCAGCTCACCGTTGGGATCTGGGGCCAACGTCCTGACTTTC. Translated, it gives CASSPLGSGANVLTF. V is TRBV18 and J is TRBJ2-6; D gene unclear. The V and J ends lost 3 bases and 1 base respectively, with 7 bases between them. The CDR3 length is 15 residues. The germline CDR1 and CDR2 sequences are KGHSH and LQKENI.

To note about this clone: Other DNA sequences in the sample encode the same CDR3. The chain combines TRBV9 with TRBJ2-5, with 7 bases that match TRBD2. Germline V gene sequence: CDR1 SGDLS, CDR2 YYNGEE. The CDR3 has 14 residues. V trimming: 2 bases; J trimming: 1 base; junction bases outside the gene matches: 2. The CDR3 DNA follows: TGTGCCAGCAGCGTGCGGGGGAGCCAAGAGACCCAGTACTTC. Protein sequence: CASSVRGSQETQYF.

The CDR3 region is CASSTPGTSGRGTDTQYF. The CDR3 DNA reads TGTGCCAGCAGCACCCCCGGGACTAGCGGGAGAGGCACAGATACGCAGTATTTT. The J gene is TRBJ2-3, the V gene TRBV27, with 14 bases that match TRBD2. Germline CDR1 and CDR2: MNHEY and SMNVEV (reference sequence). V was clipped by 6 bases and J by 1 base; unmatched bases: 9. This CDR3 is 18 amino acids long.

CDR3 in DNA: TGCGCCAGCAGCCCCGGAGCGGCATTTCCTTACTACGAGCAGTACTTC. Translated: CASSPGAAFPYYEQYF. The gene calls are TRBV4-1 and TRBJ2-7, with D tentatively TRBD2 (5 bases). The CDR3 runs to 16 residues. Germline loops: CDR1 MGHRA, CDR2 YSYEKL. Trimming stripped 4 bases from V and 3 bases from J, with 19 bases between.

The genes are TRBV19 and TRBJ1-5; 7 bases align to TRBD1. The CDR3 runs 16 residues. V shed 7 bases and J 6 bases; nucleotides not matched to a gene: 15. Germline V CDR1 and CDR2: LNHDA, SQIVND (reference sequence). In DNA, the CDR3 is TGTGCCAGTACCACCGTGGGCGGGACAGTGTTTCAGCCCCAGCATTTT. This encodes CASTTVGGTVFQPQHF.

CDR3 in amino acids: CASSIARQPVTNYGYTF. CDR3 sequence (DNA): TGTGCCAGTAGTATAGCCCGACAGCCCGTTACCAACTATGGCTACACCTTC. The chain combines TRBV19 with TRBJ1-2; TRBD1 is a possible D gene (5 bases). The CDR3 runs 17 residues. V was clipped by 1 base and J by 2 bases, with 17 bases between them. Germline assignment: CDR1 LNHDA and CDR2 SQIVND (reference sequence).

Comments on this clone: The identical CDR3 is also encoded by other nucleotide sequences in the sample. Here the CDR3 DNA reads TGTGCCAGCAGACTGAACACTGAAGCTTTCTTT. Protein: CASRLNTEAFF. This chain links TRBV28 with TRBJ1-1; no reliable D call. There are 11 residues in the CDR3. The germline V gene encodes CDR1 MDHEN and CDR2 SYDVKM. The V gene lost 6 bases and the J gene lost 0 bases, with 2 bases spanning the gap.

The chain combines TRBV19 with TRBJ2-3; 8 bases agree with TRBD2. Trimming at V came to 7 bases and at J to 2 bases, leaving 5 bases not matched to a gene. The CDR3 runs 14 residues. Germline-derived CDR1 and CDR2 are LNHDA and SQIVND (reference sequence). The CDR3 DNA sequence: TGTGCCAGTAAGCCTAGCGGGTACACAGATACGCAGTATTTT. Protein sequence: CASKPSGYTDTQYF.

V usage is TRBV4-2 and J usage is TRBJ1-2; 10 positions agree with TRBD1. Germline V gives CDR1 LGHNA, CDR2 YNFKEQ. CDR3 length: 14 residues. With 4 bases clipped from V and 4 bases from J, the junction kept 3 bases outside the gene matches. The CDR3 reads CASSRGTGAYGYTF. CDR3 nucleotides: TGTGCCAGCAGCCGAGGGACAGGGGCCTATGGCTACACCTTC.

About this clone itself: Other DNA sequences in the same sample also yield this CDR3. V is TRBV7-9 and J is TRBJ2-3; D unresolved. This CDR3 is 15 amino acids long. CDR1 and CDR2 (germline): SEHNR, FQNEAQ (reference sequence). The germline V and J ends were trimmed by 4 bases and 0 bases, with 11 bases remaining between them. This chain's CDR3 is CASSSDRPSTDTQYF. The CDR3 DNA follows: TGTGCCAGCAGCTCCGACCGCCCGAGCACAGATACGCAGTATTTT.

The rearrangement uses TRBV28 and TRBJ1-1; tentatively, D is TRBD1 (6 bases). The V end lost 2 bases, the J end lost 6 bases, and 19 bases lay between the germline ends. Looked up from germline, CDR1 is MDHEN and CDR2 is SYDVKM. This CDR3 has 16 amino acids. The CDR3 DNA reads as TGTGCCAGCAGTTTAAATCCGCCACTGAGGGGGTCTGAAGCTTTCTTT. Translated: CASSLNPPLRGSEAFF.

The chain has TRBV30 and TRBJ2-5, with a possible D match to TRBD2 (6 bases). The end of the DNA aligns better with TRBJ2-7, so the J call may be wrong. CDR3 length: 11 residues. Looked up from germline, CDR1 is GTSNPN and CDR2 is SVGIG (reference sequence). The CDR3 nucleotides are TGTGCCTGGAGTGTACTAGCCGAGCAGTACTTC. Amino acid sequence: CAWSVLAEQYF.

This rearrangement joins TRBV11-2 to TRBJ1-2; no clear D gene. V lost 2 bases to trimming and J lost 2 bases, with 6 bases between them. Germline assignment: CDR1 SGHAT and CDR2 FQNNGV. This CDR3 has 13 amino acids. The CDR3 coding sequence is TGTGCCAGCAGCTTAAACGAGAACTATGGCTACACCTTC. The encoded protein is CASSLNENYGYTF.

The chain carries TRBV30 and TRBJ2-5; a weak D match, TRBD1 (6 bases). The better agreement between TRBJ2-7 and the DNA end casts doubt on the J call. CDR3 length: 12 residues. Looked up from germline, CDR1 is GTSNPN and CDR2 is SVGIG (reference sequence). The CDR3: CAWSRTGYEQYF. In nucleotides, the CDR3 is TGTGCCTGGAGCAGAACAGGGTACGAGCAGTACTTC.

The chain has TRBV27 and TRBJ2-2; D tentatively reads TRBD1 or TRBD2 (5 bases each). V was trimmed by 7 bases and J by 8 bases, leaving 23 bases between them. The CDR3 totals 16 residues. Germline V gene lookup returns CDR1 MNHEY and CDR2 SMNVEV (reference sequence). The CDR3 DNA is TGTGCCAGCAACGGGGTACGGACACCCTCATCGGGGGAGCTGTTTTTT. This translates into CASNGVRTPSSGELFF.

The rearrangement links TRBV28 to TRBJ2-7; 7 bases are a match to TRBD1. The J segment lost 2 bases and the V segment lost 5 bases, leaving 9 bases of the junction unmatched. The CDR3 is made up of 15 amino acids. Germline CDR1 MDHEN, CDR2 SYDVKM. This chain's CDR3 is CASSTSGTVTYEQYF. The CDR3, as DNA: TGTGCCAGCAGTACTTCCGGGACAGTCACCTACGAGCAGTACTTC.

The chain links TRBV28 to TRBJ2-7, with D possibly being TRBD2 (5 bases). Germline V CDR1 and CDR2: MDHEN, SYDVKM. The CDR3 extends over 16 amino acids. V gave up 3 bases and J gave up 4 bases, with 19 bases separating them. CDR3 nucleotide sequence: TGTGCCAGCAGTTTGGGGATACGAGGGCCTGTTTACGAGCAGTACTTC. As protein: CASSLGIRGPVYEQYF.

The chain links TRBV5-1 to TRBJ1-1, with D perhaps matching TRBD1 (5 bases). Per the germline V gene, CDR1 is SGHRS and CDR2 is YFSETQ. CDR3 length: 13 residues. Deletions cut 4 bases from V and 5 bases from J, with 12 bases between. DNA of the CDR3: TGCGCCAGCAGCCCCAGGGAGATGACTGAAGCTTTCTTT. It is translated as CASSPREMTEAFF. Looking up the rest from reference TRBV5-1 and TRBJ1-1 gives the full variable domain: KAGVTQTPRYLIKTRGQQVTLSCSPISGHRSVSWYQQTPGQGLQFLFEYFSETQRNKGNFPGRFSGRQFSNSRSEMNVSTLELGDSALYLCASSPREMTEAFFGQGTRLTVV.

The genes are TRBV7-9 and TRBJ1-1; 8 bases map to TRBD1. Germline V gene data show CDR1 as SEHNR and CDR2 as FQNEAQ (reference sequence). The CDR3 runs to 14 residues. Germline trimming cut 5 bases from V and 5 bases from J; bases unmatched to any gene: 7. For the CDR3, the DNA is TGTGCCAGCAGCAATCAGGGGGCGCGAACTGAAGCTTTCTTT. This codes for CASSNQGARTEAFF.

The chain recombines TRBV7-6 with TRBJ2-1; 10 bases are shared with TRBD2. This CDR3 has 15 amino acids. V dropped 3 bases and J dropped 7; count of bases not matched to a gene: 6. Germline V lookup: CDR1 SGHVS, CDR2 FNYEAQ. The CDR3 coding sequence is TGTGCCAGCAGCTTGGAAGCGGGAGGGCCTAATGAGCAGTTCTTC. Protein product: CASSLEAGGPNEQFF.

The chain recombines TRBV15 with TRBJ2-1; TRBD2 might be the D (6 bases). Per the germline V gene, CDR1 is LNHNV and CDR2 is YYDKDF (reference sequence). With 3 bases removed from V and 7 bases from J, the gap between germline ends came to 16 bases. CDR3 size: 15 residues. CDR3 sequence reads: CATSRLGEVGNEQFF. The DNA of the CDR3 is TGTGCCACCAGCAGGCTCGGGGAGGTGGGGAATGAGCAGTTCTTC.

The gene calls are TRBV27 and TRBJ2-7; D unclear. Trimming took 6 bases from V and 2 from J, leaving 14 bases between them. The CDR3 is 14 amino acids. The germline V gene has CDR1 MNHEY and CDR2 SMNVEV (reference sequence). Here the CDR3 DNA reads TGTGCCAGCAGGGGAAGACTTAAACCCTACGAGCAGTACTTC. Translation: CASRGRLKPYEQYF.

In this sample, this clone turned up once. V usage is TRBV25-1 and J usage is TRBJ1-2; D unclear. This CDR3 has 13 residues. Trimming shortened V by 2 bases and J by 4 bases, and 8 bases separated the two germline ends. Germline CDR1 MGHDK, CDR2 SYGVNS. Here the CDR3 reads CASSEGRTYGYTF. As DNA, the CDR3 is TGTGCCAGCAGTGAAGGGAGGACCTATGGCTACACCTTC.

The J gene is TRBJ2-7, the V gene TRBV28, with TRBD2 matching over 12 bases. CDR3 length: 13 amino acids. Looked up from germline, CDR1 is MDHEN and CDR2 is SYDVKM. Trimming cost V 7 bases and J 7 bases; bases outside gene matches: 5. The CDR3 coding sequence is TGTGCCAGCACCCTAGCGGGAGGGTGGGAGCAGTACTTC. Encoded protein: CASTLAGGWEQYF.

This clone has only one observation. Additional DNA sequences in this sample encode the identical CDR3. The V gene is TRBV29-1, the J gene TRBJ2-3; 8 bases are shared with TRBD2. The CDR3 length is 12 residues. Germline V gives CDR1 SQVTM, CDR2 ANQGSEA. Trimming cost V 4 bases and J 5 bases; bases outside gene matches: 2. The CDR3 sequence: CSVGAGGDTQYF. DNA of the CDR3: TGCAGCGTTGGGGCGGGGGGAGATACGCAGTATTTT.